This T cell receptor (beta chain) stems from a study of blood T cells in healthy people across ages. About the research overall: Per two T cells, template switching captured roughly one barcoded beta molecule.

Russia was home to the donors, healthy Caucasian individuals aged about 6 to 100. Each sample provided at least 5 micrograms of extracted total RNA. A second PCR of roughly 7 to 11 cycles used a sample-barcoded 5' primer and a J-beta primer mix. Using its own MiXCR run on the 5' RACE reads, TCRdb lists one record per CDR3 protein. The sample contains hundreds of thousands of distinct CDR3 sequences, about 61% of which appear only once. V was shortened by 3 bases and J by 1 base, with 6 bases between the two germline ends. Germline V gene data show CDR1 as ENHRY and CDR2 as SYGVKD. There are 13 residues in the CDR3.

The genes are TRBV10-3 and TRBJ1-1; no firm D call. Sequencing was done on a sample of blood. This receptor was identified in a man in his forties or fifties in good health. CDR3 DNA: TGTGCCATCAGTGAAGCAGAGAACACTGAAGCTTTCTTT. Protein sequence: CAISEAENTEAFF.